The entry below gives a single T cell receptor beta chain sequence along with its context. Germline lookup yields CDR1 SQVTM and CDR2 ANQGSEA. V lost 1 base and J lost 0; bases outside the gene matches: 4. The CDR3 consists of 16 residues. The source of the sample is a study of shared clonotypes between healthy human individuals. Clones were read by immunoSEQ multiplex PCR, and TCRdb kept only the in-frame ones, dropping some. Of roughly 2.6 million clones listed, approximately 90% are singletons. J is TRBJ2-1 and V is TRBV29-1, with 9 bases fitting TRBD2. The specimen was naive CD4+ T cells sorted from blood. Stated subset: CD45RA+ positively selected. The TCR originated in a man between 18 and 29 years old in good health. The CDR3 DNA follows: TGCAGCGTTGAAGGGCAGCGGGAGGACTCCTACAATGAGCAGTTCTTC. Protein product: CSVEGQREDSYNEQFF.